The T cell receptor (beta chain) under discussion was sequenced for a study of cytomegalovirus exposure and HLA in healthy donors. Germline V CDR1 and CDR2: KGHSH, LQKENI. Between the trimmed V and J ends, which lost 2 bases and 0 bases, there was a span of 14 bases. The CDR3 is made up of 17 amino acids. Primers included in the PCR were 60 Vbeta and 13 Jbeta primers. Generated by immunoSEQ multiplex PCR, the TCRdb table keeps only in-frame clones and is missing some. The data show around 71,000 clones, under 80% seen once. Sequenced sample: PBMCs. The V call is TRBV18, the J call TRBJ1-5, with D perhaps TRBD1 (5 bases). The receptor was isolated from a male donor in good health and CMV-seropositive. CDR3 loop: CASSPSRVPSSNQPQHF. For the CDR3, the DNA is TGTGCCAGCTCACCATCCAGGGTACCTAGTAGCAATCAGCCCCAGCATTTT.